This TCR beta chain was sequenced for a study of tumor and adjacent non-tumor tissue in lung cancer. TCRbeta libraries were built with three rounds of nested PCR, modified from ARM-PCR. MiXCR was run by TCRdb on the multiplex PCR reads, yielding one entry per CDR3 protein. The repertoire holds 52,000 or so distinct CDR3 sequences, with 74% as singletons. The template was RNA from unsorted bulk tissue. This non-tumor lung sample came from over 3 cm beyond the tumor edge. Newly diagnosed lung cancer patients had thoracic surgery in China, August–late 2014, without prior chemotherapy. Concerning this clonotype itself: The junction departs from the called germline gene at one end, perhaps through a read error.

CDR1 MGHRA and CDR2 YSYEKL come from the germline V gene. The CDR3 contains 14 residues. Sequencing was carried out using distant non-tumor lung tissue. The origin of this receptor is a woman in her sixties with non-small cell lung cancer. This chain links TRBV4-1 with TRBJ1-2; D remains ambiguous. The CDR3 sequence: CSSSQAAGLYGYTF. CDR3 coding DNA: TGCTCCAGCAGCCAAGCTGCCGGCCTCTATGGCTACACCTTC.